This T cell receptor beta chain stems from a study of blood T cell repertoires in COVID-19. Study context: COVID-19 samples, acute and convalescent, were from the United States, Italy and Spain. T cells, B-cell-depleted T cells, or PBMCs supplied cDNA or gDNA.

Seattle patient enrollment occurred during active infection, with longitudinal follow-up thereafter. The V gene's germline CDR1 is MGHRA and CDR2 YSYEKL. The V segment lost 3 bases and the J segment 4 bases; nucleotides outside the gene matches: 11. CDR3 size: 16 residues. In the original workflow: Reference gene primer amplification gave estimated nucleated cell counts. Only in-frame clones appear in the TCRdb table, and some are missing; sequencing was by immunoSEQ multiplex PCR. V, J and clone size were drawn from that table, and D and trimming were deduced from the DNA. The sample includes under 300,000 clones, about 88% of them seen just once.

The source material was peripheral blood. The sequence derives from a woman in her 70s with COVID-19, enrolled during active disease. This rearrangement joins TRBV4-1 to TRBJ1-1; 7 bases match TRBD1. CDR3 protein: CASSHPSQGRGTEAFF. The CDR3 DNA reads as TGCGCCAGCAGCCACCCATCACAGGGGCGAGGCACTGAAGCTTTCTTT.